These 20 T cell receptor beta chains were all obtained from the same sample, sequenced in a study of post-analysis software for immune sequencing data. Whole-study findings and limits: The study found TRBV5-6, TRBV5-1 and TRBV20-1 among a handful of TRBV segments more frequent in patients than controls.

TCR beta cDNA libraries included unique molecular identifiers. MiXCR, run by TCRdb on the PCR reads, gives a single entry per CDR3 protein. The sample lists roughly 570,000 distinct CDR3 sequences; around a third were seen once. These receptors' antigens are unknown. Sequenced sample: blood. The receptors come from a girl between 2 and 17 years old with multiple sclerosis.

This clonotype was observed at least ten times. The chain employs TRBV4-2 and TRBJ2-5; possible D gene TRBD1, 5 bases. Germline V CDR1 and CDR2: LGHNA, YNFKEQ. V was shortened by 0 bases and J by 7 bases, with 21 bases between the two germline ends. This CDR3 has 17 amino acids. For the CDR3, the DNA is TGTGCCAGCAGCCAAGATCTGGATAGCTACTCCACAGGGACCCAGTACTTC. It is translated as CASSQDLDSYSTGTQYF.

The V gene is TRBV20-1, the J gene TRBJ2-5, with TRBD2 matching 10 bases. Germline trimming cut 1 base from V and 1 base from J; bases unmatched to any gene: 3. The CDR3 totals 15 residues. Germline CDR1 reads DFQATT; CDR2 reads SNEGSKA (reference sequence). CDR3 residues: CSARVLAGTQETQYF. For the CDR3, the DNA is TGCAGTGCTAGAGTACTAGCGGGGACCCAAGAGACCCAGTACTTC.

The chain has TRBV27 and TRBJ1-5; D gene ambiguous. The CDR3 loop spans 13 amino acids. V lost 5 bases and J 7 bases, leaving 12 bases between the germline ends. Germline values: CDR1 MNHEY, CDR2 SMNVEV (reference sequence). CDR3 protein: CASSPRTGQPQHF. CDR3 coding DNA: TGTGCCAGCAGTCCGAGGACGGGGCAGCCCCAGCATTTT.

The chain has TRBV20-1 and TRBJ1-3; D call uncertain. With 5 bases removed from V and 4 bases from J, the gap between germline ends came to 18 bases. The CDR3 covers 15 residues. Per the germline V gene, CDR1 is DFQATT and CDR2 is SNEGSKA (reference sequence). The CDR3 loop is CSAPIPGRLGNTIYF. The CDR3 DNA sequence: TGCAGTGCTCCGATTCCCGGCCGGCTCGGAAACACCATATATTTT.

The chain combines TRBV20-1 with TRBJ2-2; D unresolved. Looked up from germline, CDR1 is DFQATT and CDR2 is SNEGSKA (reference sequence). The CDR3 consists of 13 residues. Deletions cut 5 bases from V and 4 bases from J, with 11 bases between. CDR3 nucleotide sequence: TGCAGTGCTCTCCATGGTTCCACCGGGGAGCTGTTTTTT. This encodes CSALHGSTGELFF.

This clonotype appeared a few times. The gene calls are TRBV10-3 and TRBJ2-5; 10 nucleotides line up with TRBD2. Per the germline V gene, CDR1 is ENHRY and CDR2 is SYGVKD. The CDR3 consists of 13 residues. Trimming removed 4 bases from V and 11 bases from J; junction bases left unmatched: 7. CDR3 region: CAISVGLAREQYF. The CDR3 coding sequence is TGTGCCATCAGTGTGGGACTAGCGAGGGAGCAGTACTTC.

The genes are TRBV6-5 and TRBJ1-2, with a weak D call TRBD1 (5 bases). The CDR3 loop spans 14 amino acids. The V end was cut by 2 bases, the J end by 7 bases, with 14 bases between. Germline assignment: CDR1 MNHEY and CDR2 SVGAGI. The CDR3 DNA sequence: TGTGCCAGCAGTTACGGGCAGGGTGGTGGTGGCTACACCTTC. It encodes CASSYGQGGGGYTF.

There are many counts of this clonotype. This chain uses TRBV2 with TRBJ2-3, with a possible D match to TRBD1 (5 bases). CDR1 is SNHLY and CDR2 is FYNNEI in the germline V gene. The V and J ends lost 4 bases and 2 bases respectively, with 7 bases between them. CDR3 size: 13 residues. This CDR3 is CASSGQITDTQYF. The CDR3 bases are TGTGCCAGCAGTGGACAGATCACAGATACGCAGTATTTT. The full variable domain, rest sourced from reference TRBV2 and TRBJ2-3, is EPEVTQTPSHQVTQMGQEVILRCVPISNHLYFYWYRQILGQKVEFLVSFYNNEISEKSEIFDDQFSVERPDGSNFTLKIRSTKLEDSAMYFCASSGQITDTQYFGPGTRLTVL.

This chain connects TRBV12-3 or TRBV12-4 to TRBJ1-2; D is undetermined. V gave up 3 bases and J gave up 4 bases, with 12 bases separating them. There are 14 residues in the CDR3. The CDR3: CASSFGGDPYGYTF. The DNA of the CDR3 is TGTGCCAGCAGTTTCGGCGGGGATCCCTATGGCTACACCTTC.

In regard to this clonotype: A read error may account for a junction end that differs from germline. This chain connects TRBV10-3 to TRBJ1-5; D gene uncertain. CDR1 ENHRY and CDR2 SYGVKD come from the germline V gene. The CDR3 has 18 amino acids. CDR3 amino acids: CAVSRTQASGGGLQPQHF. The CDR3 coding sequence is TGTGCCGTCAGCCGTACTCAAGCTAGCGGAGGCGGTTTGCAGCCCCAGCATTTT.

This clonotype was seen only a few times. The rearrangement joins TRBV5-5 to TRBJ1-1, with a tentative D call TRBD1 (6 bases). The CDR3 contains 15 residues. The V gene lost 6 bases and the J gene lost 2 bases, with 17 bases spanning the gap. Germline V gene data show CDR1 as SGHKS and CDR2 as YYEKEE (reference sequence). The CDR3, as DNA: TGTGCCAGCACCCTCATCCGGGGGCCAAACACTGAAGCTTTCTTT. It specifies CASTLIRGPNTEAFF.

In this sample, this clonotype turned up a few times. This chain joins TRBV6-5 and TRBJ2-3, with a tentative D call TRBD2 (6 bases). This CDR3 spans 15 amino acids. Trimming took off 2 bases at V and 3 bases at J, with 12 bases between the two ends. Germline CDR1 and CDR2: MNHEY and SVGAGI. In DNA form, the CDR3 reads TGTGCCAGCAGTTACGGGGGGAAGGGAACAGATACGCAGTATTTT. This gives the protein CASSYGGKGTDTQYF.

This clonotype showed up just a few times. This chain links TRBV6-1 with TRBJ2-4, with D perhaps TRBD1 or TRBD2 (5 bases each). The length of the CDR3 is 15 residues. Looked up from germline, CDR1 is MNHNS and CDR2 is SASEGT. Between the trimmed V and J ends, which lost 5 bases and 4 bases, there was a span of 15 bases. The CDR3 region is CASSFPGPRKNIQYF. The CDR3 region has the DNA TGTGCCAGCAGTTTCCCGGGACCACGGAAAAACATTCAGTACTTC.

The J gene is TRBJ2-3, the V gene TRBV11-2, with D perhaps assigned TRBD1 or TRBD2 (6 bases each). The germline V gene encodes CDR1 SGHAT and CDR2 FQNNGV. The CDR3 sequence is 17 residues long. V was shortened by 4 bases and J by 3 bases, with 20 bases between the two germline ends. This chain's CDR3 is CASSSSFEGGYTDTQYF. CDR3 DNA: TGTGCCAGCAGCTCCTCCTTTGAGGGGGGATATACAGATACGCAGTATTTT.

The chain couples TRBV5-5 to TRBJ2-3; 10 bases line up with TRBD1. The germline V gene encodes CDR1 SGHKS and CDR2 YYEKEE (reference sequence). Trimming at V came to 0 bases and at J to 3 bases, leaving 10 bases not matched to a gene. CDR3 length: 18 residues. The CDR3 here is CASSLVGTGALRTDTQYF. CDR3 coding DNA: TGTGCCAGCAGCTTGGTGGGGACAGGGGCGTTAAGGACAGATACGCAGTATTTT. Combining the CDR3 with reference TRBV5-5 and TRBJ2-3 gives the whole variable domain DAGVTQSPTHLIKTRGQQVTLRCSPISGHKSVSWYQQVLGQGPQFIFQYYEKEERGRGNFPDRFSARQFPNYSSELNVNALLLGDSALYLCASSLVGTGALRTDTQYFGPGTRLTVL.

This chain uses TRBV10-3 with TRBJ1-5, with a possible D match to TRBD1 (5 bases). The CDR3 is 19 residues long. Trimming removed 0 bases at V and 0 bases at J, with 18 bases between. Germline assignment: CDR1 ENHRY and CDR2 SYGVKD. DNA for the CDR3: TGTGCCATCAGTGAGTCGAAAATTTTTATCAGGGATAGCAATCAGCCCCAGCATTTT. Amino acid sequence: CAISESKIFIRDSNQPQHF.

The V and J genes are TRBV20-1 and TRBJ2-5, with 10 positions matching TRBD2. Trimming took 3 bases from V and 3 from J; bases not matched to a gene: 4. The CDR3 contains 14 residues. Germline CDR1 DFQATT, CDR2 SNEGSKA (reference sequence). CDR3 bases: TGCAGTGCTAGGGCCAGCGGGGGGGAAGAGACCCAGTACTTC. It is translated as CSARASGGEETQYF.

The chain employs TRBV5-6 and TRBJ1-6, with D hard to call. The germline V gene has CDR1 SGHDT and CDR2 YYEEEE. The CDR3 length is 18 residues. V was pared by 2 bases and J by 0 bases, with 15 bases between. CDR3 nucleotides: TGTGCCAGCAGCTTAGACCTAGCCAGGAGCTCCTATAATTCACCCCTCCACTTT. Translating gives CASSLDLARSSYNSPLHF.

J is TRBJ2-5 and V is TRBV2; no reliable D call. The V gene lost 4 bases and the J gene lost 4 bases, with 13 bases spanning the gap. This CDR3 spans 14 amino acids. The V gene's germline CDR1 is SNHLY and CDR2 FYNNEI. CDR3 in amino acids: CASSGTRPGETQYF. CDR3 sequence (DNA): TGTGCCAGCAGTGGAACTCGTCCAGGAGAGACCCAGTACTTC.

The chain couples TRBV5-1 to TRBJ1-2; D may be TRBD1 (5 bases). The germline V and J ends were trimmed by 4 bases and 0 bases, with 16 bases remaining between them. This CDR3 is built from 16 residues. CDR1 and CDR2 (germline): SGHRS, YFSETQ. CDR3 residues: CASSRDGGRTNYGYTF. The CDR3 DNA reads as TGCGCCAGCAGCAGGGACGGAGGACGGACTAACTATGGCTACACCTTC.